These 25 T cell receptor beta chains were all obtained from the same sample, sequenced in a study of blood T cells in healthy people across ages (dated by TCRdb to between 2014 and 2017). To prepare the library, 5' RACE was applied. The sample was run on an Illumina HiSeq 2500. A second PCR of about 6 to 11 cycles was run with a J-beta primer mix and a sample-barcoded 5' primer. TCRdb passed the public sequencing reads through fastp at Q25 and MiXCR, retaining productive beta sequences. Every distinct CDR3 protein forms one entry, paired with its most common genes and DNA. Across this sample there are about 670,000 distinct CDR3 sequences, with more than 45% seen only once. Approximately 15% of the sample goes to the ten largest clones. Sequenced: blood. The receptors come from a woman aged 80 or over in good health.

The genes are TRBV5-1 and TRBJ2-7, with D unresolved. The germline V gene encodes CDR1 SGHRS and CDR2 YFSETQ. Trimming stripped 0 bases from V and 3 bases from J, with 10 bases between. There are 14 residues in the CDR3. The CDR3 loop is CASSLAGQYYEQYF. For the CDR3, the DNA is TGCGCCAGCAGCTTGGCCGGGCAGTACTACGAGCAGTACTTC.

With respect to this clonotype: A read error is possible here, since a much larger clone lies one base away. This rearrangement joins TRBV7-9 to TRBJ2-3; D is ambiguous. The germline CDR1 and CDR2 sequences are SEHNR and FQNEAQ (reference sequence). V was trimmed by 1 base and J by 0 bases, leaving 8 bases between them. The CDR3 runs to 15 residues. The CDR3 reads CASSLGHTSTDTQYF. The CDR3 region has the DNA TGTGCCAGCAGCTTAGGGCATACTAGCACAGATACGCAGTATTTT.

This chain connects TRBV7-3 to TRBJ2-3; 7 bases match TRBD1. CDR1 is SGHTA, CDR2 FQGTGA, per germline. After removal of 2 bases from V and 4 bases from J, the junction contained 6 bases not matched to a gene. The CDR3 extends over 15 amino acids. CDR3 sequence (DNA): TGTGCCAGCAGCTTAGCGGTAGACAGGGCAGATACGCAGTATTTT. It specifies CASSLAVDRADTQYF.

The chain employs TRBV21-1 and TRBJ1-1; the table assigns TRBD1, which was not confirmed against the DNA. TRBV21-1 is labeled a pseudogene. There are 15 residues in the CDR3. The CDR3 DNA reads TGTGCCAGCAGCAAAGCAGGGGCAAGCAGCACTGAAGCTTTCTTT. This encodes CASSKAGASSTEAFF.

The chain joins TRBV7-2 to TRBJ2-5, with no clear D. This CDR3 has 14 residues. Between the trimmed V and J ends, which lost 1 base and 11 bases, there was a span of 17 bases. The V gene's germline CDR1 is SGHTA and CDR2 FQGNSA. CDR3 residues: CASSLGGSLSEQYF. Written as DNA, the CDR3 is TGTGCCAGCAGCTTAGGTGGGTCCCTCAGTGAGCAGTACTTC.

This clonotype was counted ten times or more. The chain uses TRBV30 and TRBJ2-5; no definite D call. Germline lookup yields CDR1 GTSNPN and CDR2 SVGIG (reference sequence). V dropped 1 base and J dropped 4 bases, with 4 bases sitting between them. CDR3 size: 11 residues. The CDR3 is CAWSGSETQYF. CDR3 in DNA: TGTGCCTGGAGTGGGTCAGAGACCCAGTACTTC. Full variable domain (remainder filled in from reference TRBV30 and TRBJ2-5): SQTIHQWPATLVQPVGSPLSLECTVEGTSNPNLYWYRQAAGRGLQLLFYSVGIGQISSEVPQNLSASRPQDRQFILSSKKLLLSDSGFYLCAWSGSETQYFGPGTRLLVL.

This clonotype was seen only a few times. The genes are TRBV12-3 or TRBV12-4 and TRBJ1-2; D not certain. Trimming removed 3 bases at V and 8 bases at J, with 13 bases between. The CDR3 is made up of 13 amino acids. The DNA of the CDR3 is TGTGCCAGCAGTTTTACACCAGACGGCGGCTACACCTTC. Residues: CASSFTPDGGYTF.

Regarding this clonotype: An end of the junction differs from the germline gene, which may be a read error. This chain links TRBV6-6 with TRBJ1-1; the D gene is possibly TRBD1 (5 bases). The CDR3 extends over 14 amino acids. CDR1 is MNHNY and CDR2 is SVGAGI in the germline V gene (reference sequence). CDR3 nucleotide sequence: TGTGACAGCAGTCACCCCTTGAGGGGCACTGAAGCTTTCTTT. The encoded protein is CDSSHPLRGTEAFF.

The chain combines TRBV5-1 with TRBJ2-2; a weak D match, TRBD2 (6 bases). Deletions cut 4 bases from V and 7 bases from J, with 11 bases between. Germline CDR1 and CDR2: SGHRS and YFSETQ. This CDR3 has 13 amino acids. The CDR3 spells CASSVEGSGELFF. In nucleotides, the CDR3 is TGCGCCAGCAGCGTGGAGGGTAGCGGGGAGCTGTTTTTT.

Comments on this clonotype: One junction end does not reproduce the germline sequence, and a read error may be involved. The chain couples TRBV7-7 to TRBJ2-2, with D hard to call. Looked up from germline, CDR1 is SSHAT and CDR2 is FNYEAQ (reference sequence). The length of the CDR3 is 13 residues. This CDR3 is CASSLQPSGELFF. Here the CDR3 DNA reads TGTGCTAGCAGCCTCCAACCCAGCGGGGAGCTGTTTTTT. The full variable domain, in which reference TRBV7-7 and TRBJ2-2 provide the parts outside the CDR3, is GAGVSQSPRYKVTKRGQDVTLRCDPISSHATLYWYQQALGQGPEFLTYFNYEAQPDKSGLPSDRFSAERPEGSISTLTIQRTEQRDSAMYRCASSLQPSGELFFGEGSRLTVL.

This clonotype has a single count. This rearrangement joins TRBV4-1 to TRBJ2-5; 9 positions match TRBD2. This CDR3 region has 17 residues. With 0 bases clipped from V and 4 bases from J, the junction kept 9 bases outside the gene matches. From germline, CDR1 is MGHRA and CDR2 YSYEKL. The CDR3 reads CASSQDGGSGSTETQYF. As DNA, the CDR3 is TGCGCCAGCAGCCAAGATGGAGGTAGCGGGAGCACAGAGACCCAGTACTTC.

Turning to this clonotype: One base away lies a much larger clone, so this may be a sequencing read error. V usage is TRBV12-3 or TRBV12-4 and J usage is TRBJ2-7, with D hard to call. The germline V and J ends were trimmed by 2 bases and 6 bases, with 17 bases remaining between them. This CDR3 has 15 amino acids. The CDR3 here is CASSLLAGGLGEQYF. CDR3 nucleotide sequence: TGTGCCAGCAGTTTACTGGCAGGCGGTTTAGGCGAGCAGTACTTC.

The chain uses TRBV27 and TRBJ2-3; possible D gene TRBD1, 6 bases. Germline loops: CDR1 MNHEY, CDR2 SMNVEV (reference sequence). V was clipped by 6 bases and J by 8 bases, with 21 bases between them. This CDR3 is 15 amino acids long. CDR3: CASSSTGNGGGTQYF. In DNA, the CDR3 is TGTGCCAGCAGCTCCACAGGGAACGGTGGAGGTACGCAGTATTTT.

V and J are TRBV29-1 and TRBJ2-1, with 14 positions matching TRBD2. CDR1 and CDR2 (germline): SQVTM, ANQGSEA. V dropped 6 bases and J dropped 3; count of bases not matched to a gene: 4. This CDR3 spans 15 amino acids. CDR3: CSVEGLAGVYNEQFF. The CDR3 nucleotides read TGCAGCGTAGAGGGACTAGCGGGGGTCTACAATGAGCAGTTCTTC.

The genes are TRBV6-6 and TRBJ1-1, with unresolved D. Trimming stripped 0 bases from V and 0 bases from J, with 8 bases between. The CDR3 runs 15 residues. The germline gives CDR1 MNHNY, CDR2 SVGAGI (reference sequence). CDR3 protein: CASSYSAGMNTEAFF. CDR3 nucleotide sequence: TGTGCCAGCAGTTACTCAGCGGGGATGAACACTGAAGCTTTCTTT.

This clonotype came up many times. The chain links TRBV28 to TRBJ2-4; D unclear. Looked up from germline, CDR1 is MDHEN and CDR2 is SYDVKM. This CDR3 contains 14 residues. The V end was cut by 6 bases, the J end by 8 bases, with 17 bases between. The CDR3 sequence: CASSPALVSDIQYF. The CDR3 nucleotides are TGTGCCAGCAGCCCGGCTCTTGTTAGTGACATTCAGTACTTC.

Worth noting for this clonotype: A much larger clone lies one base from this, so it may be a read error. This chain uses TRBV18 with TRBJ2-7, with 9 bases matching TRBD2. CDR1 and CDR2 from the germline V gene are KGHSH and LQKENI. V lost 2 bases to trimming and J lost 7 bases; unmatched junction nucleotides: 15. The CDR3 has 17 amino acids. The chain's CDR3 is CASSPGREGPVNNEQYF. The CDR3 DNA reads as TGTGCCAGCTCACCAGGGCGGGAGGGCCCTGTAAACAATGAGCAGTACTTC.

Regarding this clonotype: Being one base from a much bigger clone, this may be a read error. The V call is TRBV29-1, the J call TRBJ2-7; D unresolved. The DNA end lines up better with TRBJ2-5; the J call may be wrong. The CDR3 extends over 12 amino acids. Germline loops: CDR1 SQVTM, CDR2 ANQGSEA. CDR3: CSVEGRQGTQYF. CDR3 DNA: TGCAGCGTTGAGGGCAGACAAGGGACCCAGTACTTC.

In its sample, this clonotype was seen once. The CDR3 bases are TGTGCCAGCAGTTATCTAGTGCATCAGGAGTATTTT. Translated: CASSYLVHQEYF. The J gene is TRBJ2-3, the V gene TRBV6-2 or TRBV6-3; D is unclear. CDR3 length: 12 residues. Germline CDR1 reads MNHEY; CDR2 reads SVGEGT. The V end lost 3 bases, the J end lost 13 bases, and 14 bases lay between the germline ends.

This clonotype was observed a single time. This may be a read error, as it is one base from a much larger clone. This sequence joins TRBV7-9 and TRBJ2-3; 10 bases fit TRBD2. Germline lookup yields CDR1 SEHNR and CDR2 FQNEAQ (reference sequence). The CDR3 spans 14 residues. CDR3 bases: TGTGCCAGCACACTAGCGGGGAACACAGATACGCAGAATTTT. This translates into CASTLAGNTDTQNF.

A remark on this clonotype: A read error may be the cause here, since a much bigger clone is one base away. The genes are TRBV7-8 and TRBJ2-4, with TRBD1 matching over 8 bases. The better agreement between TRBJ2-7 and the DNA end casts doubt on the J call. Per germline, CDR1 SGHVS and CDR2 FQNEAQ. The CDR3 is 15 residues long. The CDR3 reads CASSIRTGIPYEQYF. The CDR3 nucleotides are TGTGCCAGCAGCATTCGGACAGGGATCCCCTACGAGCAGTACTTC.

Concerning this clonotype itself: Since a much larger clone is just one base distant, this may be a read error. The chain links TRBV14 to TRBJ2-5; D gene ambiguous. Deletions cut 0 bases from V and 11 bases from J, with 13 bases between. There are 13 residues in the CDR3. In germline, CDR1 is SGHDN, CDR2 FVKESK. The CDR3 sequence is CASSQEFVTEQYF. CDR3 in DNA: TGTGCCAGCAGCCAAGAGTTCGTTACGGAGCAGTACTTC.

The V and J genes are TRBV6-6 and TRBJ2-2; weak D call: TRBD1 (5 bases). V lost 3 bases and J 4 bases, leaving 15 bases between the germline ends. The CDR3 totals 16 residues. Germline CDR1 MNHNY, CDR2 SVGAGI (reference sequence). DNA of the CDR3: TGTGCCAGCAGTTATCTTGGCAGGGCATTCACCGGGGAGCTGTTTTTT. Its protein is CASSYLGRAFTGELFF.

This chain connects TRBV5-1 to TRBJ2-4, with D perhaps matching TRBD1 (5 bases). Judging by the DNA end, TRBJ2-5 fits better; the J call may be wrong. There are 12 residues in the CDR3. Germline values: CDR1 SGHRS, CDR2 YFSETQ. In DNA, the CDR3 is TGCGCCGGCACAGGCTCTCAAGAGACCCAGTACTTC. This gives the protein CAGTGSQETQYF.

With regard to this clonotype: This may come from a read error, since a much larger clone is one base off. The gene calls are TRBV4-1 and TRBJ2-1, with D perhaps matching TRBD2 (5 bases). The CDR3 contains 12 residues. Germline CDR1 and CDR2: MGHRA and YSYEKL. V was cut by 1 base and J by 12 bases, with 10 bases left in between. The CDR3 loop reads CASSQGSDGQFF. CDR3 DNA sequence: TGCGCCAGCAGCCAAGGTAGCGATGGGCAGTTCTTC.